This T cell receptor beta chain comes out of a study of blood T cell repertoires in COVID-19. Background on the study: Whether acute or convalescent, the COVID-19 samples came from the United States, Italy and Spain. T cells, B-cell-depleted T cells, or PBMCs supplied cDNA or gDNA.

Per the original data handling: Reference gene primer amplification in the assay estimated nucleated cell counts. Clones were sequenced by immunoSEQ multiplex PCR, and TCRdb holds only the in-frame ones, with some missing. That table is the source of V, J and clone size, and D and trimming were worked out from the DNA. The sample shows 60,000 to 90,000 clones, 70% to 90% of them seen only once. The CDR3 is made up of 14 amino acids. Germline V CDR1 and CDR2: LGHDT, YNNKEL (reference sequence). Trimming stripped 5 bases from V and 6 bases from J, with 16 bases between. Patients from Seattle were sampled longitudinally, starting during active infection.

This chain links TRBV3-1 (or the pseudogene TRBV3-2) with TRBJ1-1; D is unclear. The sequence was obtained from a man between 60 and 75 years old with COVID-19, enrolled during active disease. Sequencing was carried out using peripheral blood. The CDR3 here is CASSDVQAGPEAFF. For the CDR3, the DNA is TGTGCCAGCAGCGACGTACAAGCGGGTCCTGAAGCTTTCTTT.